The 29 T cell receptor beta chains below all came from one sample that was sequenced in a study of T cells after yellow fever vaccination (dated by TCRdb to the late 2010s). Receptor amplification or capture employed 5' RACE. The sequencer was an Illumina HiSeq 2500. TCRdb's own reprocessing of the public reads used fastp at Q25 and MiXCR and kept productive beta chains. Rows matching on CDR3 protein sequence are summarized as one entry with the most common DNA and genes. This sample has hundreds of thousands of distinct CDR3 sequences in its table, and roughly 12% of those were observed once. Jointly, the top ten make up roughly an eighth of the sample. Sample treatment or condition, as interpreted from the label and publication: live attenuated yellow fever vaccine strain. The sample was PBMCs, taken on the day of the yellow fever booster vaccination. These receptors were obtained from a young man who received the YFV17D yellow fever vaccine.

The chain joins TRBV20-1 to TRBJ2-4; D is unclear. The CDR3 totals 16 residues. Per the germline V gene, CDR1 is DFQATT and CDR2 is SNEGSKA (reference sequence). V lost 1 base and J 6 bases, leaving 19 bases between the germline ends. CDR3 coding DNA: TGCAGTGCTAGAGCTTCACCCAGGCTGGCAGGAAACATTCAGTACTTC. Encoded protein: CSARASPRLAGNIQYF.

The chain is built from TRBV20-1 and TRBJ1-4, with a tentative D call TRBD1 (6 bases). Germline V gene lookup returns CDR1 DFQATT and CDR2 SNEGSKA (reference sequence). The CDR3 runs 13 residues. The V end lost 3 bases, the J end lost 1 base, and 6 bases lay between the germline ends. The CDR3 protein is CSASRGTNEKLFF. The CDR3, as DNA: TGCAGTGCTAGCAGGGGAACTAATGAAAAACTGTTTTTT.

The chain joins TRBV12-3 or TRBV12-4 to TRBJ2-7; 11 bases fit TRBD2. J lost 3 bases, V lost 6 bases, and 7 bases had no gene match. This CDR3 region has 15 residues. CDR3 in DNA: TGTGCCAGCAGCTTCGCGACTAGCGGGAACTACGAGCAGTACTTC. It codes for CASSFATSGNYEQYF.

This clonotype was observed at least ten times. This CDR3 is CASTPAYEQYF. The CDR3 DNA reads as TGTGCCAGCACCCCTGCATACGAGCAGTACTTC. The rearrangement uses TRBV2 and TRBJ2-7; D is unresolved. The length of the CDR3 is 11 residues. The ends were cut back, 7 bases at V and 4 bases at J, with 8 bases in the middle. The germline V gene encodes CDR1 SNHLY and CDR2 FYNNEI.

This chain links TRBV24-1 with TRBJ2-1, with 8 bases identical to TRBD1. J gave up 7 bases and V 10 bases, and 5 bases lay outside the gene matches. Germline V gene data show CDR1 as KGHDR and CDR2 as SFDVKD. The CDR3 runs to 12 residues. The CDR3 protein is CATQGVDNEQFF. The CDR3 nucleotides are TGTGCCACACAGGGGGTGGATAATGAGCAGTTCTTC.

This chain uses TRBV5-6 with TRBJ2-2; no definite D call. This CDR3 region has 17 residues. V was pared by 4 bases and J by 0 bases, with 16 bases between. Per the germline V gene, CDR1 is SGHDT and CDR2 is YYEEEE. The CDR3 coding sequence is TGTGCCAGCAGCCCTACCTGGGTGGGGACGAACACCGGGGAGCTGTTTTTT. Translated, it gives CASSPTWVGTNTGELFF.

This clonotype has more than one count but fewer than ten. J is TRBJ1-6 and V is TRBV4-3; D gene ambiguous. The CDR3 length is 16 residues. In germline, CDR1 is LGHNA, CDR2 YSLEER. V dropped 4 bases and J dropped 7 bases, with 17 bases sitting between them. The CDR3 coding sequence is TGCGCCAGCAGCCCAGGCGGGTCTGGATGGAATTCACCCCTCCACTTT. Translation gives CASSPGGSGWNSPLHF.

This chain uses TRBV7-6 with TRBJ2-5; possible D gene TRBD2, 6 bases. Germline V gene data show CDR1 as SGHVS and CDR2 as FNYEAQ. V lost 8 bases and J lost 5, with 15 bases in between. This CDR3 has 13 amino acids. The CDR3 nucleotides read TGTGCCAGCGAGTCGGGAGTAGGGGAGACCCAGTACTTC. This translates into CASESGVGETQYF.

The rearrangement uses TRBV5-5 and TRBJ2-3; D is uncertain. The V and J ends lost 4 bases and 1 base respectively, with 10 bases between them. Per the germline V gene, CDR1 is SGHKS and CDR2 is YYEKEE (reference sequence). This CDR3 has 14 amino acids. The CDR3, as DNA: TGTGCCAGCAGCACCGGGCCCCGCACAGATACGCAGTATTTT. Protein: CASSTGPRTDTQYF.

This rearrangement joins TRBV20-1 to TRBJ2-3; tentative D call: TRBD1 (5 bases). Trimming removed 6 bases at V and 1 base at J, with 14 bases between. The CDR3 is 14 amino acids. Germline CDR1 and CDR2: DFQATT and SNEGSKA (reference sequence). The CDR3 sequence: CSAPKEGGTDTQYF. CDR3 in DNA: TGCAGTGCCCCAAAAGAAGGGGGCACAGATACGCAGTATTTT.

This clonotype has only a few counts. V and J are TRBV6-1 and TRBJ2-1; D unresolved. The germline CDR1 and CDR2 sequences are MNHNS and SASEGT. The CDR3 is made up of 15 amino acids. V was cut by 7 bases and J by 1 base, with 14 bases left in between. The CDR3, as DNA: TGTGCCAGCAAGGCGATGGCTACTTCCTACAATGAGCAGTTCTTC. This gives the protein CASKAMATSYNEQFF.

This clonotype has a handful of counts. This rearrangement joins TRBV27 to TRBJ2-1, with D perhaps given as TRBD1 or TRBD2 (5 bases each). The CDR3 loop spans 16 amino acids. Trimming cost V 1 base and J 6 bases, with 16 bases left between them. CDR1 and CDR2 from the germline V gene are MNHEY and SMNVEV (reference sequence). The CDR3 region is CASSLWGPRESNEQFF. Written as DNA, the CDR3 is TGTGCCAGCAGTTTATGGGGACCGAGGGAGTCCAATGAGCAGTTCTTC.

The chain uses TRBV15 and TRBJ2-5; no reliable D call. CDR1 and CDR2 from the germline V gene are LNHNV and YYDKDF (reference sequence). V was cut by 3 bases and J by 3 bases, with 17 bases left in between. This CDR3 spans 16 amino acids. CDR3 region: CATSSSGPLPKETQYF. Written as DNA, the CDR3 is TGTGCCACCAGCAGTTCCGGGCCCCTACCGAAAGAGACCCAGTACTTC. Full variable domain (missing parts from reference TRBV15 and TRBJ2-5): DAMVIQNPRYQVTQFGKPVTLSCSQTLNHNVMYWYQQKSSQAPKLLFHYYDKDFNNEADTPDNFQSRRPNTSFCFLDIRSPGLGDTAMYLCATSSSGPLPKETQYFGPGTRLLVL.

This clonotype has more than one count but fewer than ten. The rearrangement uses TRBV7-9 and TRBJ1-4, with unresolved D. Germline loops: CDR1 SEHNR, CDR2 FQNEAQ (reference sequence). This CDR3 region has 12 residues. Trimming left V 2 bases short and J 7 bases short, with 5 bases between. The CDR3 DNA sequence: TGTGCCAGCAGCTTAAAGGGTGAAAAACTGTTTTTT. Residues: CASSLKGEKLFF.

The V and J genes are TRBV20-1 and TRBJ2-3, with 7 bases matching TRBD1. Germline trimming cut 3 bases from V and 2 bases from J; bases unmatched to any gene: 8. This CDR3 is 15 amino acids long. Germline V CDR1 and CDR2: DFQATT, SNEGSKA (reference sequence). The DNA of the CDR3 is TGCAGTGCTAGGGTGGGGACAGTATTCACAGATACGCAGTATTTT. As protein: CSARVGTVFTDTQYF.

This clonotype was counted ten times or more. CDR3 sequence reads: CASSTLAGGRTDTQYF. The CDR3 DNA reads as TGTGCCAGCAGTACACTAGCGGGAGGCCGCACAGATACGCAGTATTTT. The rearrangement links TRBV12-3 or TRBV12-4 to TRBJ2-3, with 12 bases lining up with TRBD2. Losses at the gene ends were 5 bases for V and 1 base for J; bases not matched to a gene: 4. The CDR3 extends over 16 amino acids.

This clonotype was seen only a few times. The V call is TRBV20-1, the J call TRBJ2-7; a weak D match, TRBD1 (7 bases). The germline V and J ends were trimmed by 5 bases and 2 bases, with 13 bases remaining between them. This CDR3 has 13 amino acids. Per the germline V gene, CDR1 is DFQATT and CDR2 is SNEGSKA (reference sequence). The DNA of the CDR3 is TGCAGTGCTTCAGGGGGGTTGACCTACGAGCAGTACTTC. The encoded protein is CSASGGLTYEQYF.

Here the CDR3 reads CATALGQGYEQYF. In DNA form, the CDR3 reads TGTGCCACCGCCCTAGGACAGGGCTACGAGCAGTACTTC. V usage is TRBV3-1 and J usage is TRBJ2-7; 8 bases match TRBD1. Germline CDR1 reads LGHDT; CDR2 reads YNNKEL (reference sequence). CDR3 length: 13 amino acids. V shed 10 bases, J shed 3 bases, and the junction held 8 bases outside the gene matches.

A few counts support this clonotype. CDR3 loop: CAWTLGANTDTQYF. The CDR3 DNA is TGTGCCTGGACCCTAGGGGCAAACACAGATACGCAGTATTTT. The rearrangement uses TRBV30 and TRBJ2-3, with D possibly TRBD1 on 5 matching bases. CDR3 length: 14 amino acids. Trimming shortened V by 4 bases and J by 2 bases, and 13 bases separated the two germline ends. Germline values: CDR1 GTSNPN, CDR2 SVGIG (reference sequence).

This clonotype was picked up a small number of times. The chain couples TRBV4-3 to TRBJ2-7, with TRBD2 matching 7 bases. Germline V gene lookup returns CDR1 LGHNA and CDR2 YSLEER. The CDR3 is 14 residues long. The V gene end was trimmed by 4 bases and the J gene end by 4 bases; junction bases not matched to a gene: 7. CDR3 bases: TGCGCCAGCAGCCCAGGTCGCGGGAGTTACGAGCAGTACTTC. Encoded protein: CASSPGRGSYEQYF.

This clonotype was counted at least ten times. The chain links TRBV20-1 to TRBJ2-5, with D uncertain. Germline V gene sequence: CDR1 DFQATT, CDR2 SNEGSKA (reference sequence). The CDR3 spans 14 residues. V lost 6 bases and J lost 7, with 21 bases in between. This CDR3 is CSATESQISGTQYF. Here the CDR3 DNA reads TGCAGTGCCACGGAGAGCCAGATAAGTGGGACCCAGTACTTC.

The genes are TRBV28 and TRBJ2-2; D is unresolved. The V gene lost 5 bases and the J gene lost 5 bases, with 9 bases spanning the gap. The CDR3 runs to 13 residues. CDR1 MDHEN and CDR2 SYDVKM come from the germline V gene. The CDR3 loop is CASSEPGTGELFF. The CDR3 nucleotides read TGTGCCAGCAGTGAGCCGGGTACCGGGGAGCTGTTTTTT. Looking up the rest from reference TRBV28 and TRBJ2-2 gives the full variable domain: DVKVTQSSRYLVKRTGEKVFLECVQDMDHENMFWYRQDPGLGLRLIYFSYDVKMKEKGDIPEGYSVSREKKERFSLILESASTNQTSMYLCASSEPGTGELFFGEGSRLTVL.

The V and J genes are TRBV20-1 and TRBJ1-3; the D is unclear. The germline gives CDR1 DFQATT, CDR2 SNEGSKA (reference sequence). The V end was cut by 3 bases, the J end by 2 bases, with 5 bases between. The CDR3 length is 12 residues. The CDR3, as DNA: TGCAGTGCTAGTCGGCCTGGAAACACCATATATTTT. The encoded protein is CSASRPGNTIYF.

The J gene is TRBJ2-2, the V gene TRBV7-6; D gene ambiguous. Germline CDR1 reads SGHVS; CDR2 reads FNYEAQ. The CDR3 length is 15 residues. Trimming removed 0 bases at V and 4 bases at J, with 9 bases between. The CDR3 region has the DNA TGTGCCAGCAGCTTAGCCGAGGCGAGCACCGGGGAGCTGTTTTTT. Translation gives CASSLAEASTGELFF. Variable domain in full (rest from reference TRBV7-6 and TRBJ2-2): GAGVSQSPRYKVTKRGQDVALRCDPISGHVSLYWYRQALGQGPEFLTYFNYEAQQDKSGLPNDRFSAERPEGSISTLTIQRTEQRDSAMYRCASSLAEASTGELFFGEGSRLTVL.

The chain employs TRBV24-1 and TRBJ2-3; 10 bases agree with TRBD1. CDR1 is KGHDR and CDR2 is SFDVKD in the germline V gene. V gave up 3 bases and J gave up 2 bases; unmatched junction bases: 4. This CDR3 comprises 16 residues. For the CDR3, the DNA is TGTGCCACCAGTGATCCCGGGACAGGGGACACAGATACGCAGTATTTT. This encodes CATSDPGTGDTDTQYF.

This clonotype has more than one count but fewer than ten. The chain recombines TRBV18 with TRBJ1-5; the D gene is possibly TRBD1 (6 bases). Germline values: CDR1 KGHSH, CDR2 LQKENI. Deletions cut 3 bases from V and 6 bases from J, with 12 bases between. The CDR3 has 14 amino acids. The CDR3 sequence: CASSPGTSSQPQHF. In nucleotides, the CDR3 is TGTGCCAGCTCACCTGGGACATCAAGTCAGCCCCAGCATTTT.

A few counts support this clonotype. The V call is TRBV5-1, the J call TRBJ2-7, with 7 bases aligning to TRBD2. The V gene's germline CDR1 is SGHRS and CDR2 YFSETQ. V lost 5 bases and J lost 3; bases outside the gene matches: 14. The CDR3 consists of 16 residues. This chain's CDR3 is CASSPQSLADLYEQYF. The CDR3 region has the DNA TGCGCCAGCAGTCCACAGAGCCTAGCGGATCTCTACGAGCAGTACTTC.

The CDR3, as DNA: TGTGCCAGTAGTATAGCCCGCGATACGCAGTATTTT. This gives the protein CASSIARDTQYF. The chain couples TRBV19 to TRBJ2-3, with D uncertain. Per the germline V gene, CDR1 is LNHDA and CDR2 is SQIVND (reference sequence). The CDR3 is 12 residues long. V was pared by 1 base and J by 6 bases, with 5 bases between.

In its sample, this clonotype was seen many times. V and J are TRBV20-1 and TRBJ1-3; D uncertain. The CDR3 extends over 10 amino acids. V dropped 6 bases and J dropped 7 bases, with 7 bases sitting between them. The germline V gene encodes CDR1 DFQATT and CDR2 SNEGSKA (reference sequence). The CDR3 nucleotides are TGCAGTGCCTTTGGGAACACCATATATTTT. Translating it yields CSAFGNTIYF.